This TCR beta chain was observed in a study of identifying expanded T cells in peripheral blood. General study results and limits: Technical replicates showed 0.9 to 1.5 changed clones; around two weeks around 15; four weeks 19. Approximately 2-week clone count variance significantly increased as total template count grew.

The CDR3 loop spans 13 amino acids. CDR1 and CDR2 (germline): MNHEY, SVGAGI. Trimming left V 7 bases short and J 5 bases short, with 15 bases between. Healthy donors had no documented immune events, such as infections, while sampled. Remarks on this clone: Antigen unknown.

Sequencing was performed with immunoSEQ multiplex PCR; in TCRdb, only in-frame clones are kept and a portion is missing. The data show under 120,000 clones, around 89% seen once. This sequence joins TRBV6-5 and TRBJ2-7, with D perhaps matching TRBD2 (6 bases). This TCR derives from a person aged 18 to 70 in good health. Sequenced material: blood. DNA of the CDR3: TGTGCCAGCACCCGTGGGGGGTTCGACGAGCAGTACTTC. This sequence encodes CASTRGGFDEQYF.